The 27 T cell receptor beta chains below were found in one sample sequenced in a study of cytomegalovirus exposure and HLA in healthy donors. The PCR was carried out with 60 Vbeta primers and 13 Jbeta primers. Data came from immunoSEQ multiplex PCR; TCRdb stores just in-frame clones and leaves some out. The repertoire holds approximately 190,000 clones, with approximately 81% as singletons. The sample taken for sequencing was PBMCs. All receptors derive from a boy younger than 18 in good health and CMV-seronegative.

The J gene is TRBJ2-7, the V gene TRBV11-2; no clear D gene. V lost 5 bases and J lost 7, with 24 bases in between. The germline V gene encodes CDR1 SGHAT and CDR2 FQNNGV. This CDR3 is built from 16 residues. CDR3 in amino acids: CASSHFTTKRTREQYF. In DNA form, the CDR3 reads TGTGCCAGCAGCCACTTCACCACAAAACGTACGCGGGAGCAGTACTTC.

The chain uses TRBV11-2 and TRBJ2-7, with 9 bases lining up with TRBD2. In germline, CDR1 is SGHAT, CDR2 FQNNGV. The V and J ends lost 3 bases and 2 bases, in that order; junction bases with no gene match: 2. The CDR3 is 14 amino acids. The CDR3 DNA reads TGTGCCAGCAGCTTCGGCGGGGGGGCCTACGAGCAGTACTTC. Translating it yields CASSFGGGAYEQYF.

The gene calls are TRBV5-4 and TRBJ1-1; D is unclear. Per the germline V gene, CDR1 is SGHNT and CDR2 is YYREEE (reference sequence). The CDR3 totals 14 residues. The V end lost 4 bases, the J end lost 7 bases, and 17 bases lay between the germline ends. The DNA of the CDR3 is TGTGCCAGCAGCCCTAATACCCGACGGAGTGAAGCTTTCTTT. Its translation is CASSPNTRRSEAFF.

This clone appeared a few times. V is TRBV6-4 and J is TRBJ1-5; no reliable D call. Trimming cost V 3 bases and J 0 bases, with 6 bases left between them. CDR3 length equals 14 residues. Germline V CDR1 and CDR2: MRHNA, SNTAGT. Here the CDR3 reads CASSERYSNQPQHF. CDR3 nucleotide sequence: TGTGCCAGCAGTGAACGGTATAGCAATCAGCCCCAGCATTTT.

The V call is TRBV13, the J call TRBJ2-7, with D unresolved. With 6 bases removed from V and 2 bases from J, the gap between germline ends came to 14 bases. Germline V gene data show CDR1 as PRHDT and CDR2 as FYEKMQ (reference sequence). The CDR3 is 14 residues long. CDR3 nucleotides: TGTGCCAGCAGTTACTCCGGGTCAACCTACGAGCAGTACTTC. This translates into CASSYSGSTYEQYF.

The chain recombines TRBV4-1 with TRBJ2-1; TRBD2 aligns across 9 bases. Germline V CDR1 and CDR2: MGHRA, YSYEKL. The CDR3 has 16 amino acids. V was clipped by 3 bases and J by 6 bases; unmatched bases: 9. For the CDR3, the DNA is TGCGCCAGCAGCCAGGCCGGGACTAGCTTCGTCAATGAGCAGTTCTTC. This translates into CASSQAGTSFVNEQFF.

V usage is TRBV30 and J usage is TRBJ2-7; no reliable D call. CDR1 and CDR2 (germline): GTSNPN, SVGIG (reference sequence). Trimming stripped 2 bases from V and 0 bases from J, with 5 bases between. This CDR3 is built from 12 residues. The CDR3: CAWSRYSYEQYF. The CDR3 DNA follows: TGTGCCTGGAGTCGGTACTCCTACGAGCAGTACTTC.

This clone was observed a few times. The V call is TRBV29-1, the J call TRBJ2-1, with 8 bases matching TRBD2. CDR1 is SQVTM, CDR2 ANQGSEA, per germline. CDR3 length: 15 amino acids. CDR3 protein: CSLFGGEGLYNEQFF. DNA for the CDR3: TGCAGTCTATTCGGGGGGGAGGGCCTCTACAATGAGCAGTTCTTC.

The CDR3: CASSYLTSGTTYEQYF. CDR3 DNA sequence: TGTGCCAGCAGTTATCTCACAAGCGGGACAACCTACGAGCAGTACTTC. The gene calls are TRBV27 and TRBJ2-7; possibly TRBD2 for D (7 bases). Germline-derived CDR1 and CDR2 are MNHEY and SMNVEV (reference sequence). The CDR3 has 16 residues. Between the trimmed V and J ends, which lost 4 bases and 2 bases, there was a span of 18 bases.

V is TRBV28 and J is TRBJ2-2; the match to TRBD1 covers 7 bases. The germline V gene has CDR1 MDHEN and CDR2 SYDVKM. The CDR3 totals 15 residues. V dropped 3 bases and J dropped 6; count of bases not matched to a gene: 7. The CDR3 sequence: CASSFNKRGPGELFF. The DNA of the CDR3 is TGTGCCAGCAGTTTTAATAAGAGGGGGCCCGGGGAGCTGTTTTTT. The whole variable domain, filled in from reference TRBV28 and TRBJ2-2, reads DVKVTQSSRYLVKRTGEKVFLECVQDMDHENMFWYRQDPGLGLRLIYFSYDVKMKEKGDIPEGYSVSREKKERFSLILESASTNQTSMYLCASSFNKRGPGELFFGEGSRLTVL.

This chain links TRBV28 with TRBJ2-7, with a weak D call TRBD1 (5 bases). This CDR3 contains 13 residues. The V and J ends lost 3 bases and 3 bases respectively, with 9 bases between them. The germline CDR1 and CDR2 sequences are MDHEN and SYDVKM. CDR3 nucleotides: TGTGCCAGCAGTTTCCAGGGTAGCTACGAGCAGTACTTC. This sequence encodes CASSFQGSYEQYF.

The chain is built from TRBV7-2 and TRBJ1-4; the D gene is possibly TRBD1 (5 bases). The V gene lost 0 bases and the J gene lost 13 bases, with 18 bases spanning the gap. The CDR3 totals 15 residues. Germline V gene sequence: CDR1 SGHTA, CDR2 FQGNSA. For the CDR3, the DNA is TGTGCCAGCAGCTTAGCTTCCGGGGAGGACAAGGGACTGTTTTTT. This sequence encodes CASSLASGEDKGLFF.

This rearrangement joins TRBV4-1 to TRBJ1-6, with TRBD1 matching 7 bases. The CDR3 has 16 amino acids. The V segment lost 4 bases and the J segment 6 bases; nucleotides outside the gene matches: 9. CDR1 and CDR2 (germline): MGHRA, YSYEKL. CDR3 loop: CASSPKTGTANSPLHF. The DNA of the CDR3 is TGCGCCAGCAGCCCAAAGACCGGGACAGCTAATTCACCCCTCCACTTT.

V gene TRBV18 combines with J gene TRBJ1-4, with 7 bases lining up with TRBD1. The CDR3 spans 15 residues. With 4 bases clipped from V and 7 bases from J, the junction kept 9 bases outside the gene matches. Germline V gene lookup returns CDR1 KGHSH and CDR2 LQKENI. The CDR3 region has the DNA TGTGCCAGCTCACGACAGGGATCGGTCGGTGAAAAACTGTTTTTT. Protein sequence: CASSRQGSVGEKLFF.

In its sample, this clone was seen a few times. The CDR3 nucleotides read TGTGCCAGCAGCTTAAACTCTTACTACGAGCAGTACTTC. Translated: CASSLNSYYEQYF. The rearrangement links TRBV7-2 to TRBJ2-7; no firm D call. Germline V gene sequence: CDR1 SGHTA, CDR2 FQGNSA. V was cut by 2 bases and J by 3 bases, with 8 bases left in between. This CDR3 spans 13 amino acids.

The rearrangement joins TRBV19 to TRBJ2-7; 8 bases line up with TRBD2. The V and J ends lost 1 base and 1 base, in that order; junction bases with no gene match: 0. CDR1 and CDR2 (germline): LNHDA, SQIVND (reference sequence). The CDR3 length is 14 residues. The DNA for the CDR3 is TGTGCCAGTAGTATAGCTAGCGGGTCCTACGAGCAGTACTTC. Residues: CASSIASGSYEQYF.

This clone appeared once. One end of the junction is discordant with germline, which a read error may explain. The rearrangement joins TRBV7-9 to TRBJ2-5; 7 bases match TRBD2. Germline V gene sequence: CDR1 SEHNR, CDR2 FQNEAQ (reference sequence). This CDR3 comprises 19 residues. CDR3 in DNA: TGTGCCAGCAGCATAGCTAGCGGAACAAAGGTGGGAATACAAGAGACCCAGTACTTC. Its translation: CASSIASGTKVGIQETQYF. Full variable domain (missing parts from reference TRBV7-9 and TRBJ2-5): DTGVSQNPRHKITKRGQNVTFRCDPISEHNRLYWYRQTLGQGPEFLTYFQNEAQLEKSRLLSDRFSAERPKGSFSTLEIQRTEQGDSAMYLCASSIASGTKVGIQETQYFGPGTRLLVL.

V gene TRBV5-1 combines with J gene TRBJ2-1; 8 bases agree with TRBD2. The germline V gene has CDR1 SGHRS and CDR2 YFSETQ. Losses at the gene ends were 4 bases for V and 3 bases for J; bases not matched to a gene: 12. This CDR3 contains 17 residues. CDR3: CASSLVSSGSGYNEQFF. CDR3 nucleotides: TGCGCCAGCAGCCTGGTGTCGAGCGGGAGCGGCTACAATGAGCAGTTCTTC.

The J gene is TRBJ2-5, the V gene TRBV7-3; 11 bases are shared with TRBD2. CDR3 length: 18 residues. The J segment lost 1 base and the V segment lost 1 base, leaving 8 bases of the junction unmatched. Looked up from germline, CDR1 is SGHTA and CDR2 is FQGTGA. In nucleotides, the CDR3 is TGTGCCAGCAGCTTAATGGGGACTAGCGGCAACACCCAAGAGACCCAGTACTTC. Translating gives CASSLMGTSGNTQETQYF.

The V gene is TRBV7-2, the J gene TRBJ1-1; no firm D call. CDR3 size: 15 residues. Trimming left V 5 bases short and J 1 base short, with 14 bases between. Per the germline V gene, CDR1 is SGHTA and CDR2 is FQGNSA. Here the CDR3 DNA reads TGTGCCAGCAGCACAAACTGGGCCGGGAACACTGAAGCTTTCTTT. Residues: CASSTNWAGNTEAFF.

In DNA, the CDR3 is TGTGCCAGCACGGGAGGGGGGGCCCATGGCACTGAAGCTTTCTTT. Its translation: CASTGGGAHGTEAFF. The chain couples TRBV2 to TRBJ1-1; D may be TRBD1 (6 bases). The V gene lost 7 bases and the J gene lost 4 bases, with 19 bases spanning the gap. Germline V gene lookup returns CDR1 SNHLY and CDR2 FYNNEI. This CDR3 has 15 amino acids.

The genes are TRBV7-2 and TRBJ2-7, with D perhaps matching TRBD2 (5 bases). The ends were cut back, 5 bases at V and 0 bases at J, with 11 bases in the middle. Germline assignment: CDR1 SGHTA and CDR2 FQGNSA. The CDR3 runs 14 residues. For the CDR3, the DNA is TGTGCCAGCAGCCCCAACGAGGGCTCCTACGAGCAGTACTTC. Its protein product is CASSPNEGSYEQYF.

The chain combines TRBV7-9 with TRBJ1-1, with 7 positions matching TRBD1. There are 17 residues in the CDR3. Germline CDR1 is SEHNR and CDR2 is FQNEAQ (reference sequence). The V and J ends lost 5 bases and 0 bases, in that order; junction bases with no gene match: 12. Written as DNA, the CDR3 is TGTGCCAGCAGCCACCGTCGGACAGGCAAATTGAACACTGAAGCTTTCTTT. Translating gives CASSHRRTGKLNTEAFF.

CDR3 region: CASSSGTSRETQYF. CDR3 sequence (DNA): TGCGCCAGCAGCTCCGGGACTAGCAGAGAGACCCAGTACTTC. The chain combines TRBV5-1 with TRBJ2-5; 9 nucleotides align to TRBD2. With V trimmed by 3 bases and J by 4 bases, 4 bases remained unmatched. The CDR3 runs to 14 residues. Germline loops: CDR1 SGHRS, CDR2 YFSETQ.

The chain carries TRBV5-1 and TRBJ1-1; 12 nucleotides match TRBD1. Germline trimming cut 4 bases from V and 5 bases from J; bases unmatched to any gene: 9. This CDR3 is 16 amino acids long. Germline V gene data show CDR1 as SGHRS and CDR2 as YFSETQ. CDR3 in DNA: TGCGCCAGCAGCGTAGGACCGGGACAGGGGGCAACTGAAGCTTTCTTT. This codes for CASSVGPGQGATEAFF.

The V and J genes are TRBV11-2 and TRBJ1-4; a weak D match, TRBD1 (6 bases). Trimming shortened V by 5 bases and J by 5 bases, and 15 bases separated the two germline ends. The germline V gene encodes CDR1 SGHAT and CDR2 FQNNGV. The CDR3 is made up of 15 amino acids. The CDR3 DNA is TGTGCCAGCAGCCAAACGACAGGTACAAATGAAAAACTGTTTTTT. Its protein is CASSQTTGTNEKLFF. The full variable domain, rest sourced from reference TRBV11-2 and TRBJ1-4, is EAGVAQSPRYKIIEKRQSVAFWCNPISGHATLYWYQQILGQGPKLLIQFQNNGVVDDSQLPKDRFSAERLKGVDSTLKIQPAKLEDSAVYLCASSQTTGTNEKLFFGSGTQLSVL.

This rearrangement joins TRBV6-5 to TRBJ2-7; possible D gene TRBD1, 5 bases. CDR3 size: 15 residues. V was pared by 5 bases and J by 0 bases, with 14 bases between. Per the germline V gene, CDR1 is MNHEY and CDR2 is SVGAGI. The CDR3, as DNA: TGTGCCAGCAGTAAAGGGGCCTCCGGCTCCTACGAGCAGTACTTC. It translates to CASSKGASGSYEQYF.